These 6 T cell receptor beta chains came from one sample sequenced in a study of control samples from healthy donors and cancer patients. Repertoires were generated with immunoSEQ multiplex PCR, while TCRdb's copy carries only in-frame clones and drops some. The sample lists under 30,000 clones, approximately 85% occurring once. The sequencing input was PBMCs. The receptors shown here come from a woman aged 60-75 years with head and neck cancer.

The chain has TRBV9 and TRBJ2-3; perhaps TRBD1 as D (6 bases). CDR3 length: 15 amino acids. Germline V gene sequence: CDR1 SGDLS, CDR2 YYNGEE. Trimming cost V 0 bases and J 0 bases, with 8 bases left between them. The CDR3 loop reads CASSVAGASTDTQYF. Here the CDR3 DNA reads TGTGCCAGCAGCGTAGCAGGGGCTAGCACAGATACGCAGTATTTT.

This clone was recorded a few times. This chain's CDR3 is CASSLGGAEGEKLFF. CDR3 coding DNA: TGTGCCAGCAGCTTGGGAGGGGCCGAGGGTGAAAAACTGTTTTTT. The chain recombines TRBV6-5 with TRBJ1-4; maybe TRBD1 (5 bases). CDR3 length equals 15 residues. V was pared by 6 bases and J by 7 bases, with 18 bases between. Germline V gives CDR1 MNHEY, CDR2 SVGAGI.

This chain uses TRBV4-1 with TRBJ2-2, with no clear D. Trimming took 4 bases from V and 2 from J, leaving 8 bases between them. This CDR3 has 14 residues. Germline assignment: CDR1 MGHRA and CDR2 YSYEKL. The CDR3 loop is CASSLDQNTGELFF. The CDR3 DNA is TGCGCCAGCAGCCTCGACCAAAACACCGGGGAGCTGTTTTTT.

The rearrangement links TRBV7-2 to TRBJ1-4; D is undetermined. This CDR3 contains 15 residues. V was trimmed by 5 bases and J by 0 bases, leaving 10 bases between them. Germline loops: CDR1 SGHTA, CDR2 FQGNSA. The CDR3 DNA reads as TGTGCCAGCAGCGAAGGGAGTGCAACTAATGAAAAACTGTTTTTT. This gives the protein CASSEGSATNEKLFF.

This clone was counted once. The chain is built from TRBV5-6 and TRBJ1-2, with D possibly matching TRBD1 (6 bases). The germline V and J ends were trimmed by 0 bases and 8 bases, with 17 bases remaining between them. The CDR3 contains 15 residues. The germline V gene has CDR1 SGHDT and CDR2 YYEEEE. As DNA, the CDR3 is TGTGCCAGCAGCTTGGAAGTAACAGGGAATTCGGGCTACACCTTC. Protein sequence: CASSLEVTGNSGYTF.

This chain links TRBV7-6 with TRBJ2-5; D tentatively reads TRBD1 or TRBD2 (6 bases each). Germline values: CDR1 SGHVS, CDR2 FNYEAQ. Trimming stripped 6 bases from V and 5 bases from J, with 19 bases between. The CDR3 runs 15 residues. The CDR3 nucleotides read TGTGCCAGCAGTACAAGGGGACAAGGGGGGGAGACCCAGTACTTC. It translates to CASSTRGQGGETQYF.